Described below is a single T cell receptor (beta chain) sequence and its context. The antigen is unknown. The sample is drawn from a study of blood T cells in healthy people across ages. A sample-barcoded 5' primer and a J-beta primer mix were used in a second PCR of roughly 7 to 11 cycles. Tagging of each cDNA molecule was performed by a template-switch adaptor with 12 random nucleotides. TCRdb redid the calling of the 5' RACE reads with MiXCR, one entry per CDR3 protein. The table includes around 1,900,000 distinct CDR3 sequences, roughly two fifths detected once. Broader study findings: Naive T cell percentage showed a strong correlation with TCR beta diversity. A greater number of naive CD4+ cells and higher diversity distinguished long-lived donors from aged donors.

Germline-derived CDR1 and CDR2 are SGDLS and YYNGEE. The CDR3 runs 17 residues. Trimming at V came to 4 bases and at J to 2 bases, leaving 10 bases not matched to a gene. Sample donors were healthy Caucasian individuals that came from Russia, aged roughly 6 to 100. This clonotype originated in a human donor in good health. The rearrangement uses TRBV9 and TRBJ2-1, with TRBD2 matching 9 bases. The sequencing input was blood. The CDR3 is CASSPSGGTAPYNEQFF. CDR3 in DNA: TGTGCCAGCAGCCCCAGCGGGGGGACGGCTCCCTACAATGAGCAGTTCTTC.